These T cell receptor beta chains were read from a single sample in a study of regulatory T cells in long-lasting Graves disease. TCRdb itself ran the multiplex PCR reads through MiXCR, one entry per CDR3 protein. Seen here are about 360,000 distinct CDR3 sequences, roughly 16% observed once, and the top ten hold roughly a fifth. The same sample was also studied in work on T cells in Graves' hyperthyroidism and ophthalmopathy.

Sequenced here: peripheral blood mononuclear cells (PBMCs), sampled at new diagnosis, from a patient treated with antithyroid drugs. The receptors derive from a woman between 18 and 30 years old with Graves disease. Each CDR3 is given with its conserved first and last residue.

>TRBV7-3|TRBJ2-2
CASSRSGRGSTGELFF
>TRBV11-1|TRBJ2-1
CASSATTKLYNEQFF
>TRBV7-8|TRBJ2-5
CASSLGEGHETQYF
>TRBV29-1|TRBJ2-5
CSVGGQGAGETQYF
>TRBV2|TRBJ2-3
CASTQVTQYF
>TRBV3-1|TRBJ1-6
CASSQVEGSPLHF
>TRBV6-2/TRBV6-3|TRBJ2-3
CASSYSTGVGSDTQYF
>TRBV6-4|TRBJ1-2
CASREGPGKGYTF
>TRBV11-2|TRBJ1-2
CASSLDGRDGSYGYTF
>TRBV6-1|TRBJ1-6
CASSDYNSPLHF
>TRBV12-3/TRBV12-4|TRBJ2-2
CASRQLTTGELFF
>TRBV29-1|TRBJ2-1
CSVTSGGAFGNEQFF
>TRBV30|TRBJ2-2
CAWSVAGTGELFF
>TRBV20-1|TRBJ2-1
CSARPSVTYNEQFF
>TRBV28|TRBJ1-5
CASSKETGGDQPQHF
>TRBV15|TRBJ2-1
CATSTTLYEQFF
>TRBV7-2|TRBJ2-7
CASSFERNLYEQYF
>TRBV24-1|TRBJ1-2
CATSDSGETGYTF
>TRBV5-6|TRBJ1-1
CASNFQGRDTEAFF
>TRBV2|TRBJ1-1
CASSVGRGMNTEAFF
>TRBV19|TRBJ2-1
CASRGAVEQFF
>TRBV28|-
CASSWGGTGQETQYF
>TRBV3-1|TRBJ1-1
CASSQVRGLGDTEAFF